A selection of T cell receptor beta chains follows, all from one sample in a study of CD8 T cells in Susac syndrome. TCRdb called the immunoSEQ multiplex PCR reads again in MiXCR, with one record for every CDR3 protein. The sample has around 79,000 distinct CDR3 sequences, approximately 93% seen once; the top ten hold about 0.48%. Sequencing was performed on CD8+ T cells from PBMCs. These TCRs come from a human donor with Susac syndrome. Each CDR3 is given with its conserved first and last residue. D genes are given only for firm matches.

V	J	length	D	DNA	CDR3
TRBV5-4	TRBJ2-5	16	TRBD2	TGTGCCAGCGCCACCAGGGGACTAGCGGGGGTCGAGACCCAGTACTTC	CASATRGLAGVETQYF
TRBV6-6	TRBJ2-7	14	NA	TGTGCCAGCAGTTACTCGAGGCAGGACTACGAGCAGTACTTC	CASSYSRQDYEQYF
TRBV5-1	TRBJ2-3	16	NA	TGCGCCAGCAGCTTGGTACAGGGCGTTAGCACAGATACGCAGTATTTT	CASSLVQGVSTDTQYF
TRBV12-3/TRBV12-4	TRBJ2-5	12	NA	TGTGCCAGCAGTCCGGCCGGAGAGACCCAGTACTTC	CASSPAGETQYF
TRBV19	TRBJ1-1	13	NA	TGTGCCAGTAGCCAGGGTAGTAGGACTGAAGCTTTCTTT	CASSQGSRTEAFF
TRBV11-2	TRBJ2-1	18	TRBD2	TGTGCCAGCAGCTCGAGGGACCTTGGACTAGCGGCGAGCAATGAGCAGTTCTTC	CASSSRDLGLAASNEQFF
TRBV6-4	TRBJ2-7	14	NA	TGTGCCAGCACCAAAAGGGGCACCTCCTACGAGCAGTACTTC	CASTKRGTSYEQYF
TRBV9	TRBJ2-3	18	TRBD2	TGTGCCAGCAGCGTAGCGGTCAGCGGGGGGGCTGGCACAGATACGCAGTATTTT	CASSVAVSGGAGTDTQYF
TRBV13	TRBJ2-2	15	TRBD1	TGTGCCAGCAGCGCCGCCGGGACAGGAACCGGGGAGCTGTTTTTT	CASSAAGTGTGELFF
TRBV7-9	TRBJ2-5	15	NA	TGTGCCAGCAGCCTCCACCGGGACGGACAAGAGACCCAGTACTTC	CASSLHRDGQETQYF
TRBV5-5	TRBJ2-1	13	NA	TGTGCCAGCAGCCCCGAGGGGGACAATGAGCAGTTCTTC	CASSPEGDNEQFF
TRBV20-1	TRBJ1-6	14	TRBD1	TGCAGTGCTCGGACAGGGGGCTTGGATTCACCCCTCCACTTT	CSARTGGLDSPLHF
TRBV24-1	TRBJ2-5	17	TRBD1	TGTGCCACCAGTGATCCCGCCCGGACAGGGAGGCAAGAGACCCAGTACTTC	CATSDPARTGRQETQYF
TRBV6-2/TRBV6-3	TRBJ2-5	15	TRBD1	TGTGCCAGCAGTTACCTTCCAGGGGGACCAGAGACCCAGTACTTC	CASSYLPGGPETQYF
TRBV7-2	TRBJ1-1	15	NA	TGTGCCAGCAGCCCCGGCCCCCAGGTGAACACTGAAGCTTTCTTT	CASSPGPQVNTEAFF
TRBV7-2	TRBJ2-3	15	NA	TGTGCCAGCTCCTCCCGGCTAGTTTATACAGATACGCAGTATTTT	CASSSRLVYTDTQYF
TRBV2	TRBJ2-3	14	TRBD1	TGTGCCACTCTAACGGGACAGGGCACAGATACGCAGTATTTT	CATLTGQGTDTQYF